Listed below are T cell receptor beta chains from one sample, sequenced in a study of T cells in Graves' hyperthyroidism and ophthalmopathy. MiXCR, run by TCRdb on the multiplex PCR reads, gives a single entry per CDR3 protein. This sample carries 300,000 to 350,000 distinct CDR3 sequences, around 23% of them seen once, and the ten largest clones take around half. Source material: blood. The receptors were gathered from a woman in her forties or fifties with Graves' hyperthyroidism. Each CDR3 is given with its conserved first and last residue. The order of the fields is J gene, clone size, D gene, V gene, CDR3 DNA, CDR3 protein. D genes are given only for firm matches. Size is omitted from some rows. Given values are once, few, many or a class for expanded clones.

j_gene: TRBJ2-7; abundance: many; d_gene: TRBD2; v_gene: TRBV10-3; CDR3nt: TGTGCCATCGGTACGGCGGGAGGAGGCCCCTACGAGCAGTACTTC; CDR3aa: CAIGTAGGGPYEQYF
j_gene: TRBJ2-5; abundance: many; d_gene: NA; v_gene: TRBV20-1; CDR3nt: TGCAGTGCTCCATCGGAGAGCCGGGGGTCCCAGTACTTC; CDR3aa: CSAPSESRGSQYF
j_gene: TRBJ1-5; abundance: many; d_gene: TRBD1; v_gene: TRBV28; CDR3nt: TGTGCCAGCAGTTTTTCGGGCTCGACAGGGGGCTATCAGCCCCAGCATTTT; CDR3aa: CASSFSGSTGGYQPQHF
j_gene: TRBJ1-4; abundance: many; d_gene: TRBD1; v_gene: TRBV2; CDR3nt: TGTGCCAGCCAGGGGGAAGAAAAACTGTTTTTT; CDR3aa: CASQGEEKLFF
j_gene: TRBJ1-6; abundance: NA; d_gene: NA; v_gene: TRBV5-1; CDR3nt: TGCGCCAGCAGCACTGGGGATTCACCCCTCCACTTT; CDR3aa: CASSTGDSPLHF
j_gene: TRBJ2-7; abundance: many; d_gene: TRBD2; v_gene: TRBV7-2; CDR3nt: TGTGCCAGCAGTCGGACTAGCGGGGGGGCCCGCCCCTACGAGCAGTACTTC; CDR3aa: CASSRTSGGARPYEQYF
j_gene: TRBJ2-5; abundance: few; d_gene: NA; v_gene: TRBV6-1; CDR3nt: TGTGCCAGCAGCCCGACAGTGCACCAAGAGACCCAGTACTTC; CDR3aa: CASSPTVHQETQYF
j_gene: TRBJ2-1; abundance: few; d_gene: NA; v_gene: TRBV28; CDR3nt: TGTGCCAGCAGTTTGTTCGAAGCGTTCAATGAGCAGTTCTTC; CDR3aa: CASSLFEAFNEQFF
j_gene: TRBJ2-5; abundance: NA; d_gene: NA; v_gene: TRBV2; CDR3nt: TGTGCCAGCTGCGGGTTCGGGGAGACCCAGTACTTC; CDR3aa: CASCGFGETQYF
j_gene: TRBJ2-6; abundance: few; d_gene: NA; v_gene: TRBV28; CDR3nt: TGTGCCAGCAGTTTATCCGTTACAGGGATTATTTCTGGGGCCAACGTCCTGACTTTC; CDR3aa: CASSLSVTGIISGANVLTF
j_gene: TRBJ2-1; abundance: many; d_gene: NA; v_gene: TRBV20-1; CDR3nt: TGCAGTGCTAGAGAGAAGCTCCGGTGGGGGCTTTACAATGAGCAGTTCTTC; CDR3aa: CSAREKLRWGLYNEQFF
j_gene: TRBJ1-1; abundance: many; d_gene: TRBD1; v_gene: TRBV5-1; CDR3nt: TGCGCCAGCAGCCCGGGACAGGGAATGAACACTGAAGCTTTCTTT; CDR3aa: CASSPGQGMNTEAFF
j_gene: TRBJ2-7; abundance: many; d_gene: NA; v_gene: TRBV5-1; CDR3nt: TGCGCCAGCAGCCTCACTTCCTACTACGAGCAGTACTTC; CDR3aa: CASSLTSYYEQYF
j_gene: TRBJ2-7; abundance: many; d_gene: TRBD1; v_gene: TRBV5-1; CDR3nt: TGCGCCAGCGGTCGGGCAGGGGGCATCGACGAGCAGTACTTC; CDR3aa: CASGRAGGIDEQYF
j_gene: TRBJ1-2; abundance: many; d_gene: TRBD1; v_gene: TRBV5-6; CDR3nt: TGTGCCAGCAGCTTACTGGACAGGGAGGAAGGCTACACCTTC; CDR3aa: CASSLLDREEGYTF
j_gene: TRBJ1-1; abundance: NA; d_gene: TRBD1; v_gene: TRBV29-1; CDR3nt: TGCAGCGGAGGGAAGGACAGGGCGGATATCGCTGAAGCTTTCTTT; CDR3aa: CSGGKDRADIAEAFF
j_gene: TRBJ2-3; abundance: NA; d_gene: TRBD2; v_gene: TRBV2; CDR3nt: TGTGCCAGCAGTGAAGCGACTAGCGGGAGGCGAGATACGCAGTATTTT; CDR3aa: CASSEATSGRRDTQYF
j_gene: TRBJ2-1; abundance: many; d_gene: NA; v_gene: TRBV20-1; CDR3nt: TGCAGTGCTGTGACGGGGACCTACAATGAGCAGTTCTTC; CDR3aa: CSAVTGTYNEQFF
j_gene: TRBJ2-1; abundance: few; d_gene: NA; v_gene: TRBV7-3; CDR3nt: TGTGCCAGCAGCTTAATGGGTGGGGGGCATGAGCAGTTCTTC; CDR3aa: CASSLMGGGHEQFF
j_gene: TRBJ2-1; abundance: NA; d_gene: TRBD2; v_gene: TRBV2; CDR3nt: TGTGCCAGCACTCTCGGGCTAGCGGCTTACAATGAGCAGTTCTTC; CDR3aa: CASTLGLAAYNEQFF
j_gene: TRBJ1-1; abundance: many; d_gene: NA; v_gene: TRBV19; CDR3nt: TGTGCCAGTACCCAGGACCGACGTAACGGCGCTGAAGCTTTCTTT; CDR3aa: CASTQDRRNGAEAFF
j_gene: TRBJ1-2; abundance: many; d_gene: NA; v_gene: TRBV2; CDR3nt: TGTGCCAGCAGTGCACTGGACATGGTGGGCTACACCTTC; CDR3aa: CASSALDMVGYTF
j_gene: TRBJ2-2; abundance: many; d_gene: NA; v_gene: TRBV12-3/TRBV12-4; CDR3nt: TGTGCCAGCAGTCCTCCGGGACCCACCGGGGAGCTGTTTTTT; CDR3aa: CASSPPGPTGELFF
j_gene: TRBJ2-1; abundance: many; d_gene: TRBD2; v_gene: TRBV11-1; CDR3nt: TGTGCCAGCAGCCCGGGCGTGCTAGCGGCGAATGAGCAGTTCTTC; CDR3aa: CASSPGVLAANEQFF
j_gene: TRBJ1-6; abundance: many; d_gene: NA; v_gene: TRBV28; CDR3nt: TGTGCCAGTAGGGATGGAGGAGAGGGACCCCTCCACTTT; CDR3aa: CASRDGGEGPLHF
j_gene: TRBJ1-1; abundance: NA; d_gene: NA; v_gene: TRBV28; CDR3nt: TGTGCCAGCAGCCAAGGTTGGCAGGGTGAAGCTTTCTTT; CDR3aa: CASSQGWQGEAFF
j_gene: TRBJ1-2; abundance: many; d_gene: NA; v_gene: TRBV5-1; CDR3nt: TGCGCCAGCAGCTTGGTTGGGTATGGCTACACCTTC; CDR3aa: CASSLVGYGYTF